This T cell receptor beta chain was sequenced for a study of blood T cell repertoires in COVID-19. Study-level information: Whether acute or convalescent, the COVID-19 samples came from the United States, Italy and Spain.

Assay used: immunoSEQ multiplex PCR; TCRdb lists only in-frame clones, some missing. This table holds some 210,000 clones, almost 85% found once. V gave up 5 bases and J gave up 7 bases, with 14 bases separating them. The length of the CDR3 is 13 residues. The germline V gene encodes CDR1 LNHDA and CDR2 SQIVND (reference sequence). V usage is TRBV19 and J usage is TRBJ1-2; maybe TRBD1 (6 bases). The sample taken for sequencing was peripheral blood. The clonotype was recovered from a woman in her 40s with acute or convalescent COVID-19. The CDR3 protein is CASSPRTVRGYTF. CDR3 in DNA: TGTGCCAGTAGTCCAAGGACAGTCCGTGGCTACACCTTC.